Listed here are 25 T cell receptor beta chains from one sample, sequenced in a study of early T cells in non-severe SARS-CoV-2 infection. TCRdb reprocessed the 5' RACE reads via MiXCR and lists one record per CDR3 protein. In the table there are some 89,000 distinct CDR3 sequences, approximately 11% of which are singletons. Specimen: whole blood, collected at baseline. The receptors were gathered from an adult who was a healthcare worker with PCR-confirmed SARS-CoV-2 infection or an uninfected control (not recorded which).

This clonotype was counted many times. This chain connects TRBV5-1 to TRBJ2-7; D call uncertain. V shed 4 bases and J shed 3 bases, with 23 bases lying between them. CDR3 length equals 17 residues. Germline values: CDR1 SGHRS, CDR2 YFSETQ. CDR3 amino acids: CASSPSPSNRGIYEQYF. In DNA, the CDR3 is TGCGCCAGCAGCCCCTCACCATCGAATCGCGGAATCTACGAGCAGTACTTC.

This clonotype was seen many times. CDR3 sequence: CASSLTSRATNEKLFF. CDR3 bases: TGTGCCAGCTCACTTACATCTCGTGCAACTAATGAAAAACTGTTTTTT. V is TRBV18 and J is TRBJ1-4, with D unresolved. The CDR3 is 16 residues long. V lost 4 bases and J lost 0, with 12 bases in between. Germline CDR1 reads KGHSH; CDR2 reads LQKENI. Full variable domain (rest looked up from reference TRBV18 and TRBJ1-4): NAGVMQNPRHLVRRRGQEARLRCSPMKGHSHVYWYRQLPEEGLKFMVYLQKENIIDESGMPKERFSAEFPKEGPSILRIQQVVRGDSAAYFCASSLTSRATNEKLFFGSGTQLSVL.

This clonotype was seen a handful of times. J is TRBJ1-5 and V is TRBV18; D gene uncertain. Germline V gene data show CDR1 as KGHSH and CDR2 as LQKENI. The CDR3 contains 14 residues. V was cut by 3 bases and J by 2 bases, with 8 bases left in between. This CDR3 reads CASSPSVGNQPQHF. CDR3 coding DNA: TGTGCCAGCTCACCCTCAGTCGGCAATCAGCCCCAGCATTTT. Supplemented by reference TRBV18 and TRBJ1-5, the full variable domain reads NAGVMQNPRHLVRRRGQEARLRCSPMKGHSHVYWYRQLPEEGLKFMVYLQKENIIDESGMPKERFSAEFPKEGPSILRIQQVVRGDSAAYFCASSPSVGNQPQHFGDGTRLSIL.

The chain uses TRBV18 and TRBJ2-5; 10 bases are a match to TRBD1. Germline trimming cut 3 bases from V and 4 bases from J; bases unmatched to any gene: 5. The germline V gene has CDR1 KGHSH and CDR2 LQKENI. This CDR3 comprises 15 residues. In nucleotides, the CDR3 is TGTGCCAGCTCACCTGGACAGGGGGAAGGAGAGACCCAGTACTTC. It codes for CASSPGQGEGETQYF.

V gene TRBV3-1 combines with J gene TRBJ1-4; D is perhaps TRBD1 (5 bases). V lost 1 base to trimming and J lost 7 bases, with 13 bases between them. The CDR3 sequence is 15 residues long. Looked up from germline, CDR1 is LGHDT and CDR2 is YNNKEL (reference sequence). In nucleotides, the CDR3 is TGTGCCAGCAGCCAAGGCCCAGGGTGGGGTGAAAAACTGTTTTTT. The encoded protein is CASSQGPGWGEKLFF.

This clonotype was seen many times. This chain connects TRBV6-1 to TRBJ2-5; 7 nucleotides line up with TRBD1. Germline assignment: CDR1 MNHNS and CDR2 SASEGT. With V trimmed by 6 bases and J by 1 base, 8 bases remained unmatched. The CDR3 length is 15 residues. The CDR3 loop reads CASSLRGYSQETQYF. The CDR3 region has the DNA TGTGCCAGCAGCCTCAGGGGGTACTCCCAAGAGACCCAGTACTTC.

There are many counts of this clonotype. The chain couples TRBV13 to TRBJ2-1; D ambiguous. The CDR3 contains 14 residues. The germline V gene has CDR1 PRHDT and CDR2 FYEKMQ (reference sequence). Trimming took off 3 bases at V and 12 bases at J, with 18 bases between the two ends. The CDR3 DNA is TGTGCCAGCAGCTTGAGATCGTTTAACCAGTGGCAGTTCTTC. As protein: CASSLRSFNQWQFF.

This chain uses TRBV3-1 with TRBJ1-3, with D possibly TRBD1 on 6 matching bases. The CDR3 contains 15 residues. Trimming removed 5 bases from V and 0 bases from J, with 11 bases in between. Germline assignment: CDR1 LGHDT and CDR2 YNNKEL (reference sequence). CDR3 amino acids: CASSFGQSSGNTIYF. CDR3 sequence (DNA): TGTGCCAGCAGCTTCGGACAGAGCTCTGGAAACACCATATATTTT.

The table lists this clonotype with many counts. The rearrangement uses TRBV13 and TRBJ1-1; D ambiguous. CDR3 size: 12 residues. Trimming stripped 1 base from V and 8 bases from J, with 8 bases between. The germline CDR1 and CDR2 sequences are PRHDT and FYEKMQ (reference sequence). In DNA form, the CDR3 reads TGTGCCAGCAGCTTAGAGAGGGAAGAAGCTTTCTTT. As protein: CASSLEREEAFF.

There are many counts of this clonotype. The J gene is TRBJ1-1, the V gene TRBV6-6; 8 bases fit TRBD1. Trimming took 6 bases from V and 1 from J; bases not matched to a gene: 4. Germline CDR1 is MNHNY and CDR2 is SVGAGI (reference sequence). The CDR3 totals 14 residues. CDR3 in DNA: TGTGCCAGCAGACTGGACAGGGCGAACACTGAAGCTTTCTTT. Translated: CASRLDRANTEAFF.

The chain joins TRBV4-3 to TRBJ1-6, with unresolved D. The V end lost 4 bases, the J end lost 7 bases, and 8 bases lay between the germline ends. This CDR3 is 13 amino acids long. Germline lookup yields CDR1 LGHNA and CDR2 YSLEER. The CDR3 region has the DNA TGCGCCAGCAGCCGAGAACCGAATTCACCCCTCCACTTT. It is translated as CASSREPNSPLHF.

DNA of the CDR3: TGCAGTGCTAGAGACCCGGCCGTCGGCACTTATACGCAGTATTTT. This gives the protein CSARDPAVGTYTQYF. The chain recombines TRBV20-1 with TRBJ2-3; D call uncertain. CDR1 and CDR2 (germline): DFQATT, SNEGSKA (reference sequence). V was trimmed by 0 bases and J by 7 bases, leaving 17 bases between them. This CDR3 spans 15 amino acids.

The genes are TRBV3-1 and TRBJ1-6; D uncertain. CDR3 length: 14 amino acids. Per the germline V gene, CDR1 is LGHDT and CDR2 is YNNKEL (reference sequence). The V and J ends lost 3 bases and 7 bases respectively, with 10 bases between them. The CDR3 loop reads CASSQARGNSPLHF. Here the CDR3 DNA reads TGTGCCAGCAGCCAGGCACGTGGGAATTCACCCCTCCACTTT.

This clonotype turned up a few times. V and J are TRBV7-8 and TRBJ2-2; D tentatively fits TRBD1 or TRBD2 (5 bases each). Germline V gene data show CDR1 as SGHVS and CDR2 as FQNEAQ. The CDR3 extends over 15 amino acids. Trimming stripped 3 bases from V and 3 bases from J, with 11 bases between. For the CDR3, the DNA is TGTGCCAGCAGCTTGGGTAGAGGGGACACCGGGGAGCTGTTTTTT. Encoded protein: CASSLGRGDTGELFF.

This rearrangement joins TRBV6-6 to TRBJ2-7, with D perhaps matching TRBD1 or TRBD2 (6 bases each). The CDR3 spans 15 residues. Germline assignment: CDR1 MNHNY and CDR2 SVGAGI (reference sequence). The V and J ends lost 5 bases and 3 bases respectively, with 17 bases between them. The CDR3 is CASSTGSRGNYEQYF. DNA of the CDR3: TGTGCCAGCAGTACAGGGAGTCGGGGGAACTACGAGCAGTACTTC.

CDR3 DNA: TGTGCCAGCAGCTTAGGGGGCGCGAGCTATGGCTACACCTTC. Translating gives CASSLGGASYGYTF. The rearrangement links TRBV7-2 to TRBJ1-2, with D possibly TRBD1 on 5 matching bases. Germline V gene lookup returns CDR1 SGHTA and CDR2 FQGNSA. The CDR3 runs to 14 residues. The V gene lost 1 base and the J gene lost 4 bases, with 10 bases spanning the gap.

This clonotype was seen a few times. The chain couples TRBV29-1 to TRBJ2-1; D is perhaps TRBD2 (5 bases). From germline, CDR1 is SQVTM and CDR2 ANQGSEA. Trimming stripped 5 bases from V and 0 bases from J, with 23 bases between. The CDR3 loop spans 18 amino acids. The CDR3 loop is CSVPTQRRLESSYNEQFF. CDR3 coding DNA: TGCAGCGTTCCCACCCAACGGAGGTTAGAGAGCTCCTACAATGAGCAGTTCTTC.

V gene TRBV19 combines with J gene TRBJ2-1, with 12 bases fitting TRBD1. Germline assignment: CDR1 LNHDA and CDR2 SQIVND (reference sequence). With V trimmed by 4 bases and J by 1 base, 11 bases remained unmatched. The CDR3 spans 19 residues. CDR3 coding DNA: TGTGCCAGTAGTAGAGCCCCGGGACAGGGGGCGGCTTCCTACAATGAGCAGTTCTTC. The encoded protein is CASSRAPGQGAASYNEQFF.

The rearrangement joins TRBV12-3 or TRBV12-4 to TRBJ1-1; D is perhaps TRBD1 (5 bases). The CDR3 is 14 residues long. Trimming took off 6 bases at V and 1 base at J, with 12 bases between the two ends. CDR3 sequence (DNA): TGTGCCAGCAGCTGGGACGGACAGAACACTGAAGCTTTCTTT. It encodes CASSWDGQNTEAFF.

This clonotype was seen at least ten times. The rearrangement links TRBV25-1 to TRBJ1-2; TRBD1 is a possible D gene (6 bases). This CDR3 comprises 14 residues. CDR1 is MGHDK, CDR2 SYGVNS, per germline. V lost 5 bases and J lost 6, with 16 bases in between. CDR3 loop: CASSTALKGDGYTF. The CDR3 region has the DNA TGTGCCAGCAGTACCGCCTTAAAGGGGGATGGCTACACCTTC.

Only a few counts were recorded for this clonotype. The V call is TRBV29-1, the J call TRBJ2-7; possibly TRBD1 for D (5 bases). V was cut by 3 bases and J by 1 base, with 10 bases left in between. Germline V gives CDR1 SQVTM, CDR2 ANQGSEA. The CDR3 is 13 residues long. In DNA, the CDR3 is TGCAGCGTTGAGTTACAGGCTTCCTACGAGCAGTACTTC. It is translated as CSVELQASYEQYF.

The chain uses TRBV20-1 and TRBJ2-7, with 8 positions matching TRBD2. The CDR3 loop spans 13 amino acids. CDR1 is DFQATT, CDR2 SNEGSKA, per germline (reference sequence). CDR3 sequence reads: CRAHGRGSYEQYF. CDR3 bases: TGCAGAGCTCACGGGAGGGGGTCCTACGAGCAGTACTTC.

This clonotype occurred many times. The chain has TRBV12-3 or TRBV12-4 and TRBJ2-1, with 13 nucleotides matching TRBD2. The length of the CDR3 is 16 residues. V shed 5 bases, J shed 8 bases, and the junction held 9 bases outside the gene matches. The CDR3 sequence: CASSPRTSGRRDEQFF. CDR3 in DNA: TGTGCCAGCAGTCCCCGGACTAGCGGGAGAAGGGATGAGCAGTTCTTC.

This clonotype has ten or more counts. CDR3 DNA sequence: TGCGCCAGCAGCCAGTATGACAGCTCTACCTACGAGCAGTACTTC. It yields the protein CASSQYDSSTYEQYF. The V call is TRBV5-1, the J call TRBJ2-7; D may be TRBD1 (5 bases). Trimming took 4 bases from V and 2 from J, leaving 16 bases between them. The CDR3 loop spans 15 amino acids. The germline CDR1 and CDR2 sequences are SGHRS and YFSETQ. The variable domain in full, with the rest retrieved from reference TRBV5-1 and TRBJ2-7, is KAGVTQTPRYLIKTRGQQVTLSCSPISGHRSVSWYQQTPGQGLQFLFEYFSETQRNKGNFPGRFSGRQFSNSRSEMNVSTLELGDSALYLCASSQYDSSTYEQYFGPGTRLTVT.

The sample holds a few counts of this clonotype. The chain has TRBV7-2 and TRBJ1-1, with D unclear. The V gene's germline CDR1 is SGHTA and CDR2 FQGNSA. The CDR3 spans 13 residues. The V and J ends lost 3 bases and 5 bases respectively, with 10 bases between them. The CDR3 DNA reads as TGTGCCAGCAGCTTCAAGGGAGGGACTGAAGCTTTCTTT. Translated, it gives CASSFKGGTEAFF.